One and the same sample provided the 27 T cell receptor beta chains below, sequenced in a study of shared clonotypes between healthy human individuals. Profiled with immunoSEQ multiplex PCR; TCRdb holds only in-frame clones, not every one. The data show roughly 2.6 million clones, 90% to 95% seen once. Source material: naive CD4+ T cells sorted from blood. The subset here: CD45RA+ positively selected. The source is a young man in good health.

The chain is built from TRBV18 and TRBJ1-2, with 8 positions matching TRBD1. V was pared by 6 bases and J by 4 bases, with 13 bases of the junction left unmatched. CDR3 length: 16 residues. Germline V gene lookup returns CDR1 KGHSH and CDR2 LQKENI. The CDR3 DNA reads as TGTGCCAGCTCCACGGACAGGGCGCAGAATGTCTATGGCTACACCTTC. It specifies CASSTDRAQNVYGYTF.

The CDR3 is CASSSTMIDGYTF. Written as DNA, the CDR3 is TGTGCCAGCAGTTCGACGATGATAGATGGCTACACCTTC. The chain is built from TRBV28 and TRBJ1-2; no clear D. Germline-derived CDR1 and CDR2 are MDHEN and SYDVKM. The CDR3 runs to 13 residues. The V gene lost 4 bases and the J gene lost 6 bases, with 12 bases spanning the gap.

This CDR3 reads CASRDKLSSYNEQFF. CDR3 nucleotides: TGTGCCAGCAGAGACAAACTGAGCTCCTACAATGAGCAGTTCTTC. The J gene is TRBJ2-1, the V gene TRBV6-6; D is unclear. CDR1 MNHNY and CDR2 SVGAGI come from the germline V gene (reference sequence). This CDR3 is built from 15 residues. V shed 6 bases and J shed 0 bases, with 12 bases lying between them.

The CDR3 DNA reads as TGTGCCAGCAGCGGGACAGGGGGCAGTCAGCCCCAGCATTTT. It is translated as CASSGTGGSQPQHF. The chain recombines TRBV5-6 with TRBJ1-5; 12 bases agree with TRBD1. The CDR3 runs to 14 residues. The V segment lost 4 bases and the J segment 6 bases; nucleotides outside the gene matches: 2. Per germline, CDR1 SGHDT and CDR2 YYEEEE.

The chain combines TRBV6-1 with TRBJ2-1; 13 bases are shared with TRBD2. The J segment lost 9 bases and the V segment lost 5 bases, leaving 7 bases of the junction unmatched. CDR3 size: 15 residues. The germline V gene has CDR1 MNHNS and CDR2 SASEGT. DNA for the CDR3: TGTGCCAGCAGTAGACTAGCGGGGGGAGGGCGTGAGCAGTTCTTC. The encoded protein is CASSRLAGGGREQFF.

This chain connects TRBV10-2 to TRBJ2-2; D not resolved. Germline CDR1 reads WSHSY; CDR2 reads SAAADI. There are 11 residues in the CDR3. Trimming removed 6 bases from V and 3 bases from J, with 2 bases in between. CDR3 sequence: CASRHTGELFF. The CDR3 DNA reads as TGCGCCAGCAGGCACACCGGGGAGCTGTTTTTT.

V and J are TRBV6-6 and TRBJ1-2; no reliable D call. V was clipped by 3 bases and J by 7 bases, with 15 bases between them. This CDR3 comprises 14 residues. Germline V CDR1 and CDR2: MNHNY, SVGAGI (reference sequence). CDR3 coding DNA: TGTGCCAGCAGTTATGATTCGTTCGGGGTTGGCTACACCTTC. It specifies CASSYDSFGVGYTF.

V and J are TRBV2 and TRBJ1-5, with 7 bases identical to TRBD1. CDR1 SNHLY and CDR2 FYNNEI come from the germline V gene. With V trimmed by 4 bases and J by 7 bases, 7 bases remained unmatched. The CDR3 loop spans 14 amino acids. CDR3 residues: CASSGQGFGQPQHF. DNA for the CDR3: TGTGCCAGCAGTGGACAGGGTTTTGGCCAGCCCCAGCATTTT.

The chain couples TRBV4-3 to TRBJ2-1; D might be TRBD2 (6 bases). Germline loops: CDR1 LGHNA, CDR2 YSLEER. This CDR3 comprises 16 residues. V was clipped by 0 bases and J by 6 bases, with 15 bases between them. The CDR3 reads CASSQDLRERPNEQFF. The CDR3 nucleotides read TGCGCCAGCAGCCAAGATCTCCGGGAGAGACCCAATGAGCAGTTCTTC.

The table lists this clone with a few counts. The junction differs from germline at one of its ends, possibly a read error. The V and J genes are TRBV5-1 and TRBJ1-1, with TRBD1 matching over 10 bases. Germline CDR1 reads SGHRS; CDR2 reads YFSETQ. The length of the CDR3 is 16 residues. Here the CDR3 DNA reads TGCGCCAGCAGCCCAACCCGGGACAGGGGTTCGAGAGAGGAAGACTTT. Protein: CASSPTRDRGSREEDF.

This clone was picked up one time. The chain uses TRBV19 and TRBJ2-7; no clear D gene. From germline, CDR1 is LNHDA and CDR2 SQIVND (reference sequence). The CDR3 runs to 13 residues. The ends were cut back, 4 bases at V and 4 bases at J, with 11 bases in the middle. CDR3 DNA: TGTGCCAGTAGTAGGACGCCGGTATACGAGCAGTACTTC. It specifies CASSRTPVYEQYF.

The chain joins TRBV14 to TRBJ1-4; 7 bases are shared with TRBD1. There are 11 residues in the CDR3. Germline V gives CDR1 SGHDN, CDR2 FVKESK. V lost 4 bases and J lost 13; bases outside the gene matches: 3. CDR3 coding DNA: TGTGCCAGCAGCCCCGGGACAGCACTGTTTTTT. It codes for CASSPGTALFF.

The chain carries TRBV5-5 and TRBJ1-3; D unresolved. The V end was cut by 4 bases, the J end by 2 bases, with 13 bases between. The CDR3 loop spans 15 amino acids. Germline assignment: CDR1 SGHKS and CDR2 YYEKEE (reference sequence). The CDR3 is CASSNGLAPGNTIYF. The CDR3 DNA reads TGTGCCAGCAGCAACGGACTGGCACCTGGAAACACCATATATTTT.

Concerning this clone: Distinct nucleotide sequences in the sample also encode this CDR3. The chain is built from TRBV18 and TRBJ2-3; D is possibly TRBD1 (5 bases). This CDR3 spans 15 amino acids. The V and J ends lost 1 base and 4 bases respectively, with 12 bases between them. The germline V gene has CDR1 KGHSH and CDR2 LQKENI. The CDR3 coding sequence is TGTGCCAGCTCACCACTTACAGGCTCAGCAGATACGCAGTATTTT. It specifies CASSPLTGSADTQYF.

This clone is a singleton in its sample. The chain joins TRBV9 to TRBJ2-1, with 8 bases matching TRBD2. V shed 0 bases, J shed 5 bases, and the junction held 7 bases outside the gene matches. The CDR3 is 16 residues long. CDR1 is SGDLS, CDR2 YYNGEE, per germline. The CDR3 DNA follows: TGTGCCAGCAGCGTAGTACCGGGAGGGACTCACAATGAGCAGTTCTTC. It translates to CASSVVPGGTHNEQFF. The complete variable domain, with remaining parts taken from reference TRBV9 and TRBJ2-1, reads DSGVTQTPKHLITATGQRVTLRCSPRSGDLSVYWYQQSLDQGLQFLIQYYNGEERAKGNILERFSAQQFPDLHSELNLSSLELGDSALYFCASSVVPGGTHNEQFFGPGTRLTVL.

As concerns this clone: Other DNA variants within this sample encode the same CDR3. The gene calls are TRBV9 and TRBJ2-7, with unresolved D. V lost 0 bases and J 1 base, leaving 5 bases between the germline ends. The CDR3 is 13 residues long. Germline V CDR1 and CDR2: SGDLS, YYNGEE. Here the CDR3 reads CASSVGSSYEQYF. CDR3 bases: TGTGCCAGCAGCGTAGGATCATCCTACGAGCAGTACTTC.

The V and J genes are TRBV18 and TRBJ2-3, with D possibly called TRBD1 or TRBD2 (6 bases each). Germline loops: CDR1 KGHSH, CDR2 LQKENI. The CDR3 is 18 residues long. V dropped 4 bases and J dropped 3 bases, with 23 bases sitting between them. The CDR3 DNA is TGTGCCAGCTCACGAATTCCGGGACACTCTAGCGAGACAGATACGCAGTATTTT. Its protein product is CASSRIPGHSSETDTQYF.

The rearrangement joins TRBV5-4 to TRBJ2-7, with 7 bases that match TRBD1. From germline, CDR1 is SGHNT and CDR2 YYREEE (reference sequence). The trim removed 2 bases at V and 5 bases at J, leaving 4 bases unmatched. The CDR3 runs 13 residues. The chain's CDR3 is CASSFRGTNEQYF. DNA of the CDR3: TGTGCCAGCAGCTTCAGGGGGACGAACGAGCAGTACTTC.

The chain joins TRBV28 to TRBJ2-7; 10 bases match TRBD2. Germline-derived CDR1 and CDR2 are MDHEN and SYDVKM. The length of the CDR3 is 15 residues. CDR3 amino acids: CATDRTAGGTYEQYF. In DNA, the CDR3 is TGTGCGACGGATCGTACAGCGGGGGGGACCTACGAGCAGTACTTC.

The chain is built from TRBV7-2 and TRBJ2-7; TRBD1 is a possible D gene (6 bases). CDR1 is SGHTA, CDR2 FQGNSA, per germline. CDR3 length equals 15 residues. The V gene lost 1 base and the J gene lost 2 bases, with 12 bases spanning the gap. The CDR3 nucleotides are TGTGCCAGCAGCTTAGGTCAGGGGCTTCCCTACGAGCAGTACTTC. The encoded protein is CASSLGQGLPYEQYF.

J is TRBJ2-7 and V is TRBV19; TRBD2 matches 7 bases. CDR1 and CDR2 (germline): LNHDA, SQIVND (reference sequence). The ends lost 2 bases at V and 0 bases at J; junction bases unmatched: 1. The CDR3 length is 14 residues. CDR3 loop: CASSIRGDSYEQYF. The CDR3 nucleotides read TGTGCCAGTAGTATACGGGGGGACTCCTACGAGCAGTACTTC.

The chain carries TRBV6-6 and TRBJ2-7, with D perhaps being TRBD1 or TRBD2 (7 bases each). Germline-derived CDR1 and CDR2 are MNHNY and SVGAGI (reference sequence). V was cut by 7 bases and J by 4 bases, with 20 bases left in between. This CDR3 comprises 15 residues. Here the CDR3 DNA reads TGTGCCAGCACCGGGGGGAAGACAGGGTCGTACGAGCAGTACTTC. This sequence encodes CASTGGKTGSYEQYF.

The chain recombines TRBV2 with TRBJ2-3; 12 bases are shared with TRBD2. CDR3 length: 15 amino acids. Germline V gene lookup returns CDR1 SNHLY and CDR2 FYNNEI. With V trimmed by 5 bases and J by 5 bases, 5 bases remained unmatched. The CDR3 here is CASSRLAGAGDTQYF. DNA of the CDR3: TGTGCCAGCAGTCGACTAGCGGGGGCGGGAGATACGCAGTATTTT.

The V call is TRBV6-1, the J call TRBJ2-2; D is uncertain. V lost 2 bases to trimming and J lost 7 bases, with 11 bases between them. The CDR3 covers 14 residues. Germline assignment: CDR1 MNHNS and CDR2 SASEGT. CDR3 bases: TGTGCCAGCAGTGAATCACCGGGTGTCGGGGAGCTGTTTTTT. It yields the protein CASSESPGVGELFF.

The rearrangement joins TRBV29-1 to TRBJ2-4; 10 bases are a match to TRBD2. In germline, CDR1 is SQVTM, CDR2 ANQGSEA. The CDR3 sequence is 13 residues long. Losses at the gene ends were 6 bases for V and 10 bases for J; bases not matched to a gene: 9. The CDR3 bases are TGCAGCGTCCTCCCCGGACTAGCGGAAATTCAGTACTTC. It specifies CSVLPGLAEIQYF.

The rearrangement uses TRBV2 and TRBJ1-1; 9 nucleotides agree with TRBD1. Germline V gives CDR1 SNHLY, CDR2 FYNNEI. This CDR3 has 14 residues. V trimming: 6 bases; J trimming: 5 bases; junction bases outside the gene matches: 7. In DNA, the CDR3 is TGTGCCAGCAGCGGACAGGGGTCGGGGACTGAAGCTTTCTTT. It encodes CASSGQGSGTEAFF.

V gene TRBV28 combines with J gene TRBJ1-5; D is undetermined. The CDR3 consists of 10 residues. Per germline, CDR1 MDHEN and CDR2 SYDVKM. Trimming left V 5 bases short and J 9 bases short, with 5 bases between. CDR3 sequence: CASSSGPQHF. For the CDR3, the DNA is TGTGCCAGCAGTAGCGGGCCCCAGCATTTT.